This TCR beta chain comes out of a study of blood T cell repertoires in COVID-19. Profiled with immunoSEQ multiplex PCR; TCRdb holds only in-frame clones, not every one. Of 310,000 or so clones in the sample, about nine tenths were seen once. Per the germline V gene, CDR1 is SGHRS and CDR2 is YFSETQ. The CDR3 has 17 residues. The J segment lost 1 base and the V segment lost 4 bases, leaving 5 bases of the junction unmatched. The material sequenced was peripheral blood. The chain employs TRBV5-1 and TRBJ2-1, with 13 bases matching TRBD2. This receptor was taken from a young woman with COVID-19, enrolled during active disease. CDR3 coding DNA: TGCGCCAGCAGCCTCGGGACTAGCGGGACATCCTACAATGAGCAGTTCTTC. The encoded protein is CASSLGTSGTSYNEQFF.